This paragraph reports one T cell receptor (beta chain). TCRdb re-derived calls from the 5' RACE reads in MiXCR, one entry per CDR3 protein. The data show approximately 100,000 distinct CDR3 sequences, with roughly 25% seen just once and roughly 39% held by the top ten. The source of the sample is a study of T-cell memory formation after mild COVID-19. Per the germline V gene, CDR1 is LGHDT and CDR2 is YNNKEL (reference sequence). The CDR3 totals 16 residues. V gave up 1 base and J gave up 7 bases, with 19 bases separating them. This clonotype was sampled from a man in his late teens or twenties who had mild COVID-19 (a few samples of this study predate the infection). Cell type and time point are not known. The specimen was PBMCs or a T cell subset sorted from them (not recorded which). J is TRBJ1-1 and V is TRBV3-1; D perhaps matches TRBD1 (6 bases). The CDR3 region is CASSQGWGALPNEAFF. In nucleotides, the CDR3 is TGTGCCAGCAGCCAAGGGTGGGGGGCCCTACCGAATGAAGCTTTCTTT.